This is a list of T cell receptor beta chains from one sample in a study. TCRdb re-called the RT-PCR reads with MiXCR, one entry per CDR3 protein. This table has more than 550,000 distinct CDR3 sequences, more than 13% appearing once. The source material was memory CD4+ T cells from blood. The source is a female donor in good health, serving as a healthy control. Both conserved end residues are part of each CDR3. D genes are given only for firm matches. A clone size is listed for some rows: how often the clone was seen (once, few, many), or a class if it is expanded.

clone_size d_call j_call v_call cdr3_aa cdr3_nt
. . TRBJ1-5 TRBV5-5 CASKAGAVEGQPQHF TGTGCCAGCAAGGCGGGGGCCGTGGAAGGTCAGCCCCAGCATTTT
. TRBD1 TRBJ2-1 TRBV24-1 CATSLQGPSYNEQFF TGTGCCACCAGTTTACAGGGGCCCTCCTACAATGAGCAGTTCTTC
. TRBD1 TRBJ1-1 TRBV20-1 CSVLSDRGTEAFF TGCAGTGTCCTCTCAGACAGGGGCACTGAAGCTTTCTTT
. . TRBJ2-2 TRBV20-1 CSATSDSSPGELFF TGCAGTGCTACCTCGGACTCTTCCCCCGGGGAGCTGTTTTTT
. TRBD1 TRBJ1-2 TRBV7-2 CASRFGTGGSGGYTF TGTGCCAGCAGATTCGGGACAGGGGGCTCAGGAGGCTACACCTTC
few . TRBJ2-2 TRBV7-2 CASSLGVPTGELFF TGTGCCAGCAGCTTGGGGGTTCCCACCGGGGAGCTGTTTTTT
. TRBD2 TRBJ2-7 TRBV20-1 CSARKWGILRERYF TGCAGTGCTAGGAAATGGGGGATCCTGCGGGAGCGGTACTTC
. TRBD2 TRBJ2-1 TRBV5-1 CASSLGNTGLAATYEQFF TGCGCCAGCAGCTTGGGAAATACGGGACTAGCGGCGACCTACGAGCAGTTCTTC
few TRBD1 TRBJ1-2 TRBV7-3 CASTADRGYGYTF TGTGCCAGCACCGCCGACAGGGGGTATGGCTACACCTTC
few . TRBJ2-1 TRBV5-1 CASSLQGSAYNEQFF TGCGCCAGCAGCTTGCAGGGGAGCGCCTACAATGAGCAGTTCTTC
few TRBD2 TRBJ2-1 TRBV20-1 CSASSGRALDEQFF TGCAGTGCTTCTAGCGGGAGGGCCTTGGATGAGCAGTTCTTC
. . TRBJ1-2 TRBV15 CATSRARTDGGYGYTF TGTGCCACCAGCAGAGCCAGGACAGACGGAGGCTATGGCTACACCTTC
. TRBD2 TRBJ2-5 TRBV24-1 CATSDSGRPTQYF TGTGCCACCAGTGATTCCGGGAGGCCGACCCAGTACTTC
. . TRBJ1-2 TRBV7-2 CASSPGRSHGYTF TGTGCCAGCAGCCCCGGTCGCTCGCATGGCTACACCTTC
. . TRBJ1-4 TRBV12-3/TRBV12-4 CASSLFGAGFEKLFF TGTGCCAGCAGCTTGTTTGGGGCGGGATTTGAAAAACTGTTTTTT
. TRBD1 TRBJ1-6 TRBV4-1 CASSQVFALGQDYNSPLHF TGCGCCAGCAGCCAAGTATTCGCTTTGGGACAGGATTATAATTCACCCCTCCACTTT
many TRBD1 TRBJ2-7 TRBV7-2 CASSLGPGGTYEQYF TGTGCCAGCAGCTTAGGCCCAGGGGGAACCTACGAGCAGTACTTC
few TRBD2 TRBJ2-2 TRBV20-1 CSARLAGGGELFF TGCAGTGCTAGACTAGCGGGGGGCGGGGAGCTGTTTTTT
few . TRBJ2-7 TRBV5-5 CASTAVGLASPYEQYF TGTGCCAGCACCGCTGTAGGGTTAGCGTCCCCCTACGAGCAGTACTTC
many . TRBJ1-1 TRBV10-3 CAISGANRSGTEAFF TGTGCCATCAGTGGGGCGAACAGGAGTGGAACTGAAGCTTTCTTT
few . TRBJ2-3 TRBV6-6 CASTPPHTDTQYF TGTGCCAGCACTCCACCCCACACAGATACGCAGTATTTT
many . TRBJ2-7 TRBV6-5 CASSYGPEQYF TGTGCCAGCAGTTATGGGCCCGAGCAGTACTTC
many . TRBJ1-1 TRBV6-5 CASSIMTGNTEAFF TGTGCCAGCAGTATCATGACAGGGAACACTGAAGCTTTCTTT
many TRBD1 TRBJ1-1 TRBV6-5 CASSYSQGVGTEAFF TGTGCCAGCAGTTACTCGCAGGGGGTCGGCACTGAAGCTTTCTTT
many . TRBJ1-2 TRBV5-1 CASSLGGGDYGYTF TGCGCCAGCAGCTTAGGAGGGGGTGATTATGGCTACACCTTC
few . TRBJ2-7 TRBV25-1 CASTENNFYEQYF TGTGCCAGCACAGAGAACAACTTCTACGAGCAGTACTTC
few . TRBJ1-5 TRBV6-2/TRBV6-3 CASSPGGITQPQHF TGTGCCAGCAGCCCAGGTGGAATCACTCAGCCCCAGCATTTT
many . TRBJ2-1 TRBV5-1 CASSPESLTYNEQFF TGCGCCAGCAGCCCGGAGAGCCTTACGTACAATGAGCAGTTCTTC
. . TRBJ2-7 TRBV24-1 CATSDDSGYEQYF TGTGCCACCAGTGACGATTCAGGTTACGAGCAGTACTTC
few . TRBJ2-3 TRBV9 CASSVERATDTQYF TGTGCCAGCAGCGTTGAGCGGGCCACAGATACGCAGTATTTT
few TRBD2 TRBJ2-3 TRBV6-2/TRBV6-3 CASSSLTGGRSTDTQYF TGTGCCAGCAGTTCCTTGACTGGCGGGAGGTCCACAGATACGCAGTATTTT
. . TRBJ2-5 TRBV28 CASSTWDNQETQYF TGTGCCAGCAGTACCTGGGACAACCAAGAGACCCAGTACTTC
. . TRBJ2-7 TRBV20-1 CSGDNSYEQYF TGCAGTGGAGACAATTCCTACGAGCAGTACTTC
few . TRBJ2-7 TRBV27 CASSFYPPLASLVDEQYF TGTGCCAGCAGTTTTTACCCCCCACTAGCCTCCCTTGTTGACGAGCAGTACTTC
. TRBD1 TRBJ1-2 TRBV3-1 CASSRPDRGGYGYTF TGTGCCAGCAGCCGCCCGGACAGGGGAGGGTATGGCTACACCTTC
few . TRBJ1-5 TRBV20-1 CSARFSNQPQHF TGCAGTGCTAGGTTTAGCAATCAGCCCCAGCATTTT
many . TRBJ2-1 TRBV6-5 CASSLTLSRGGFNEQFF TGTGCCAGCAGTCTAACCCTCAGCAGGGGTGGGTTCAATGAGCAGTTCTTC
. TRBD1 TRBJ2-1 TRBV20-1 CSARGTGTGGGDEQFF TGCAGTGCTAGAGGAACCGGGACAGGGGGTGGAGATGAGCAGTTCTTC
. TRBD1 TRBJ1-2 TRBV29-1 CSSEEDRVLVSGYTF TGCAGCAGTGAGGAAGACAGGGTTCTCGTCTCTGGCTACACCTTC
. . TRBJ2-5 TRBV11-2 CASSLLGFLGETQYF TGTGCCAGCAGCTTACTTGGTTTTTTGGGGGAGACCCAGTACTTC
. . TRBJ2-5 TRBV10-3 CAISEAQGRGETQYF TGTGCCATCAGTGAGGCGCAGGGGAGAGGAGAGACCCAGTACTTC
few . TRBJ2-1 TRBV11-3 CASSLGTQGGYNEQFF TGTGCCAGCAGCTTAGGAACGCAGGGCGGCTACAATGAGCAGTTCTTC
few . TRBJ1-4 TRBV9 CASSFSPGTSEKLFF TGTGCCAGCAGCTTCTCACCGGGAACGAGTGAAAAACTGTTTTTT
few TRBD2 TRBJ2-1 TRBV20-1 CSAREWGLAGDVYNEQFF TGCAGTGCTAGAGAGTGGGGACTAGCGGGAGACGTGTACAATGAGCAGTTCTTC
many . TRBJ1-2 TRBV5-6 CASSLDGTYGYTF TGTGCCAGCAGCTTGGATGGCACGTATGGCTACACCTTC
. . TRBJ2-3 TRBV28 CASLADRTQYF TGTGCCTCCCTGGCGGATAGGACGCAGTATTTT
. . TRBJ2-7 TRBV12-3/TRBV12-4 CASRLQWSSYEQYF TGTGCCAGCAGGCTGCAATGGAGCTCCTACGAGCAGTACTTC
. . TRBJ1-2 TRBV6-5 CASSPGTSVYGYTF TGTGCCAGCAGTCCCGGGACGTCGGTCTATGGCTACACCTTC
few . TRBJ2-7 TRBV27 CASSPRRGESYEQYF TGTGCCAGCAGTCCCAGGAGAGGCGAGTCCTACGAGCAGTACTTC
many . TRBJ2-2 TRBV6-5 CASSYSVQITGELFF TGTGCCAGCAGTTACTCGGTACAGATCACCGGGGAGCTGTTTTTT
. . TRBJ2-1 TRBV27 CASGPLGAGSYNEQFF TGTGCCAGCGGACCCCTTGGGGCTGGCTCCTACAATGAGCAGTTCTTC
many . TRBJ2-1 TRBV12-3/TRBV12-4 CASPPVPGLNEQFF TGTGCCAGCCCACCGGTGCCGGGCCTGAATGAGCAGTTCTTC
many . TRBJ2-1 TRBV4-2 CASSQDALANEQFF TGTGCCAGCAGCCAAGATGCCCTAGCGAATGAGCAGTTCTTC
few . TRBJ1-1 TRBV6-2/TRBV6-3 CASSSERLDTEAFF TGTGCCAGCAGTAGTGAGCGCCTGGACACTGAAGCTTTCTTT
few TRBD2 TRBJ2-1 TRBV11-2 CASSYRGTSSGSTNEQFF TGTGCCAGCAGCTATAGAGGAACCTCTAGCGGGAGTACCAATGAGCAGTTCTTC